This TCR beta chain is drawn from a study of cytomegalovirus exposure and HLA in healthy donors. Across the study: T cells numbering some 170 million yielded more than 100 million unique TCR beta sequences in an earlier analysis. General study findings and limits: Later analysis associated a missense DCLRE1C variant with TCR beta V- and J-gene trimming.

CDR1 GTSNPN and CDR2 SVGIG come from the germline V gene (reference sequence). The trim removed 3 bases at V and 8 bases at J, leaving 12 bases unmatched. This CDR3 region has 14 residues. A word on this clone: What it binds is not known.

This PCR relied on a set of 60 Vbeta primers and 13 Jbeta primers. Sequencing used immunoSEQ multiplex PCR; TCRdb keeps in-frame clones, though not all of them. Seen here are a few hundred thousand clones, under 80% observed once, and the top ten hold 1.8%. This receptor was taken from a woman aged 25 to 39 in good health and CMV-seronegative. The chain links TRBV30 to TRBJ1-2, with TRBD1 matching over 7 bases. The sequenced material came from PBMCs. This CDR3 is CAWSPRRGLGGYTF. The CDR3 nucleotides read TGTGCCTGGAGCCCCAGAAGGGGGCTAGGCGGCTACACCTTC. The whole variable domain, remainder taken from reference TRBV30 and TRBJ1-2, is SQTIHQWPATLVQPVGSPLSLECTVEGTSNPNLYWYRQAAGRGLQLLFYSVGIGQISSEVPQNLSASRPQDRQFILSSKKLLLSDSGFYLCAWSPRRGLGGYTFGSGTRLTVV.